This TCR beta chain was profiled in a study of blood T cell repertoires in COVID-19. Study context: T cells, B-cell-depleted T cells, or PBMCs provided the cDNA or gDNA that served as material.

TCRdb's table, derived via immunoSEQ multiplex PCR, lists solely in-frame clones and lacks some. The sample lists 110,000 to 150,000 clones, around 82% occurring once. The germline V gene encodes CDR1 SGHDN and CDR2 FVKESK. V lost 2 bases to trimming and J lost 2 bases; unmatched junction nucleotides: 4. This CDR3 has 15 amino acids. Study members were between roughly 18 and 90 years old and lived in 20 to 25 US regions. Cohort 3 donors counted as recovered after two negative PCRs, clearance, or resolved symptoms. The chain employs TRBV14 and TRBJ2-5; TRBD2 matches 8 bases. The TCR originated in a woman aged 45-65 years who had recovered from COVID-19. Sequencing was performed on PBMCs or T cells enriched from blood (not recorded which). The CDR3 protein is CASSQSGTRQETQYF. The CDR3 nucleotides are TGTGCCAGCAGCCAATCCGGGACTAGACAAGAGACCCAGTACTTC.